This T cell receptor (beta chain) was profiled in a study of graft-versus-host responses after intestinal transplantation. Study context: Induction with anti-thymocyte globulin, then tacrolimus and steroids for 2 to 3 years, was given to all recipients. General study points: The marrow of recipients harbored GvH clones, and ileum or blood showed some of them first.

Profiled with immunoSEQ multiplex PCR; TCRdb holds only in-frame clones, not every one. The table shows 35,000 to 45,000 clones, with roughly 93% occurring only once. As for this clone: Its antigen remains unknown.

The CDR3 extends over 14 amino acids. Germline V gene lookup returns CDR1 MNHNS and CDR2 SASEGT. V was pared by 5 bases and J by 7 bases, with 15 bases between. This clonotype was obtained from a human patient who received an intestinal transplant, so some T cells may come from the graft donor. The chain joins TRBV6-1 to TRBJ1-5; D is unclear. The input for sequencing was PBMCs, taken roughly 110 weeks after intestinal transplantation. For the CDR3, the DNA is TGTGCCAGCAGTACCGGAGTCTTTGGGCAGCCCCAGCATTTT. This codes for CASSTGVFGQPQHF.